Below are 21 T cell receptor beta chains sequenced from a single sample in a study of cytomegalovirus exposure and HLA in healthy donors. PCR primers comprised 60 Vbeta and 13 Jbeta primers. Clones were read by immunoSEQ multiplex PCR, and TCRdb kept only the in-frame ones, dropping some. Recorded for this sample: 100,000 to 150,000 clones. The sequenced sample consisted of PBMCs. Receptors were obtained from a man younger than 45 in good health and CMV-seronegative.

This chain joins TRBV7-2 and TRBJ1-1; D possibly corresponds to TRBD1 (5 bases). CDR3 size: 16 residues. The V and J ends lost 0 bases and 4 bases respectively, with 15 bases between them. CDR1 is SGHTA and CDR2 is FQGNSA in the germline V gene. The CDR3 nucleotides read TGTGCCAGCAGCTTAGCGCCTATATCCAGGGTCACTGAAGCTTTCTTT. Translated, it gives CASSLAPISRVTEAFF.

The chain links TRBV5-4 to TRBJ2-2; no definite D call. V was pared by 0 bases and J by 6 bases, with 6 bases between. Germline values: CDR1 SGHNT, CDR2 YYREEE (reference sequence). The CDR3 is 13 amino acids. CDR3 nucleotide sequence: TGTGCCAGCAGCTTGGGGGCAGCCGGGGAGCTGTTTTTT. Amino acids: CASSLGAAGELFF. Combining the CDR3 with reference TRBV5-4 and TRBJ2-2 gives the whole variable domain ETGVTQSPTHLIKTRGQQVTLRCSSQSGHNTVSWYQQALGQGPQFIFQYYREEENGRGNFPPRFSGLQFPNYSSELNVNALELDDSALYLCASSLGAAGELFFGEGSRLTVL.

CDR3 loop: CASSPQTVGETQYF. The CDR3 DNA sequence: TGTGCCAGCAGTCCCCAGACTGTTGGCGAGACCCAGTACTTC. The chain combines TRBV6-5 with TRBJ2-5; D is ambiguous. The V gene lost 5 bases and the J gene lost 5 bases, with 15 bases spanning the gap. Per germline, CDR1 MNHEY and CDR2 SVGAGI. The CDR3 spans 14 residues.

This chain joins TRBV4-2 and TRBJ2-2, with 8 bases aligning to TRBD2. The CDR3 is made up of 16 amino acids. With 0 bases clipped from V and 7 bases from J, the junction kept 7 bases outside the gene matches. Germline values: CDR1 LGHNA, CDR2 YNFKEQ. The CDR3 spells CASSQEAAGGGGELFF. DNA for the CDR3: TGTGCCAGCAGCCAAGAAGCGGCGGGAGGAGGCGGGGAGCTGTTTTTT.

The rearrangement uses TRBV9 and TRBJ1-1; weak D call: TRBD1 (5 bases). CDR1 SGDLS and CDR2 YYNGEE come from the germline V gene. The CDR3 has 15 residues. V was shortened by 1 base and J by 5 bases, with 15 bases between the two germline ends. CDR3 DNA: TGTGCCAGCAGCGTAACTGGGCAGGGTTGGACTGAAGCTTTCTTT. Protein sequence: CASSVTGQGWTEAFF.

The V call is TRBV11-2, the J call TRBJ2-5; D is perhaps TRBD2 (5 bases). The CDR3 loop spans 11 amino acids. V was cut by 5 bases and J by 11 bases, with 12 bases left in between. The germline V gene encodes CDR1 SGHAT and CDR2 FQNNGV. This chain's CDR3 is CASSALGEQYF. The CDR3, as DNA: TGTGCCAGCAGCGCCCTCGGGGAGCAGTACTTC.

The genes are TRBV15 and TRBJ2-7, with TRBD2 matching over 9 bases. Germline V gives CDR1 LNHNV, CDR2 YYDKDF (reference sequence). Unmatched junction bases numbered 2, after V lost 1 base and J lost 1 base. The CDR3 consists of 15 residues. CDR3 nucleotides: TGTGCCACCAGCAGAGGGACTAGCGCTTCCTACGAGCAGTACTTC. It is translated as CATSRGTSASYEQYF.

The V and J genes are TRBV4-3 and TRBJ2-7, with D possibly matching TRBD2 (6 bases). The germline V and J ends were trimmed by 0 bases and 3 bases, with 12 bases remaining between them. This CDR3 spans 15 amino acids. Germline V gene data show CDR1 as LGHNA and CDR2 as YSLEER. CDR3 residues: CASSQDRETVYEQYF. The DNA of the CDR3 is TGCGCCAGCAGCCAAGATCGGGAGACGGTCTACGAGCAGTACTTC.

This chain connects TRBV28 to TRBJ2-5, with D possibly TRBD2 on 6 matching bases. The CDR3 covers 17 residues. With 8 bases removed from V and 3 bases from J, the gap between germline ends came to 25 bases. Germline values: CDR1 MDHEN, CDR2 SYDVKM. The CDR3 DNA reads TGTGCCAGCGGTCCTTTAGACGGAGGGAAGGGAAAAGAGACCCAGTACTTC. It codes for CASGPLDGGKGKETQYF.

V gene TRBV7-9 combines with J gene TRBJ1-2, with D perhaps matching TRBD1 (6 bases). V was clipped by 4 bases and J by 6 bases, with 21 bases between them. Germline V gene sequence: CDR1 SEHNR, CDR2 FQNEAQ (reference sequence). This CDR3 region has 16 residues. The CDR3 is CASSSAGGRGRDGYTF. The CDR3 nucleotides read TGTGCCAGCAGCTCGGCGGGGGGCAGGGGACGTGATGGCTACACCTTC.

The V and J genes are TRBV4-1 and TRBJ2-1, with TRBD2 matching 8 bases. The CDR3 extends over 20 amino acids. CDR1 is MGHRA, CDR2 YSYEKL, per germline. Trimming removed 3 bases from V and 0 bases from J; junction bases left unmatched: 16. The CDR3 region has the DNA TGCGCCAGCAGCCACTTGGGGCTAGCGGGCCACAAGAGCTCCTACAATGAGCAGTTCTTC. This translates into CASSHLGLAGHKSSYNEQFF.

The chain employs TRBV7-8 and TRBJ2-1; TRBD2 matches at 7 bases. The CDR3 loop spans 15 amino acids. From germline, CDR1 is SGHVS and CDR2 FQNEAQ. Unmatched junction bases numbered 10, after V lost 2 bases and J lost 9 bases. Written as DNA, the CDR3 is TGTGCCAGCAGCTTAATCGAGGGAGGGCAAGGTGAGCAGTTCTTC. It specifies CASSLIEGGQGEQFF.

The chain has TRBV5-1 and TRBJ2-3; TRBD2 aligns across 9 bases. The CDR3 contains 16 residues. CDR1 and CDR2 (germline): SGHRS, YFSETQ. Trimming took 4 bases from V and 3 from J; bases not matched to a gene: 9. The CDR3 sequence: CASSAPLTSGTDTQYF. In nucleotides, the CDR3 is TGCGCCAGCAGCGCGCCGCTGACTAGCGGAACAGATACGCAGTATTTT.

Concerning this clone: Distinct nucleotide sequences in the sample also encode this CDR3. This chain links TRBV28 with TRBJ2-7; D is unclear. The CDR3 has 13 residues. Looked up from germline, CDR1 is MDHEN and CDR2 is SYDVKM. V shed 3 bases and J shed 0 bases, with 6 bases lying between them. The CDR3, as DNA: TGTGCCAGCAGTTTGGTCAGCTCCTACGAGCAGTACTTC. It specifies CASSLVSSYEQYF.

The CDR3: CASSLMPSGRARYEQYF. In DNA, the CDR3 is TGTGCCAGCAGCTTAATGCCAAGCGGGAGGGCTCGGTACGAGCAGTACTTC. The rearrangement joins TRBV7-8 to TRBJ2-7, with TRBD2 identical over 10 bases. V lost 2 bases, J lost 4 bases, and 11 bases stayed unmatched. This CDR3 is 17 amino acids long. Germline-derived CDR1 and CDR2 are SGHVS and FQNEAQ. Full variable domain (missing parts from reference TRBV7-8 and TRBJ2-7): GAGVSQSPRYKVAKRGQDVALRCDPISGHVSLFWYQQALGQGPEFLTYFQNEAQLDKSGLPSDRFFAERPEGSVSTLKIQRTQQEDSAVYLCASSLMPSGRARYEQYFGPGTRLTVT.

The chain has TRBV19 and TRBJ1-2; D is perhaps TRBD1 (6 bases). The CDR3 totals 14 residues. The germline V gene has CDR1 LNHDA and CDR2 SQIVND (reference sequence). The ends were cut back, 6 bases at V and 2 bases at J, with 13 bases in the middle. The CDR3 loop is CASRTDSPNYGYTF. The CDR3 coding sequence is TGTGCCAGTAGGACGGACAGTCCGAACTATGGCTACACCTTC.

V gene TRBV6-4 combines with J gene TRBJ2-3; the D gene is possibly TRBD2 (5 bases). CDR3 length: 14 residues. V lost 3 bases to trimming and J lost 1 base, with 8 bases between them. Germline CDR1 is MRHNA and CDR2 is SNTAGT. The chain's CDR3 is CASSERAGTDTQYF. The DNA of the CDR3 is TGTGCCAGCAGTGAGCGAGCGGGCACAGATACGCAGTATTTT.

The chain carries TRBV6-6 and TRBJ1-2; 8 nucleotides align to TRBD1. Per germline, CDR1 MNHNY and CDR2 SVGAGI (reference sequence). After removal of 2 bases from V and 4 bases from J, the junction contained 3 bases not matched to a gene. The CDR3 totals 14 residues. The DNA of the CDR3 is TGTGCCAGCAGTTACCGGACAGGGCTCTATGGCTACACCTTC. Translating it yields CASSYRTGLYGYTF.

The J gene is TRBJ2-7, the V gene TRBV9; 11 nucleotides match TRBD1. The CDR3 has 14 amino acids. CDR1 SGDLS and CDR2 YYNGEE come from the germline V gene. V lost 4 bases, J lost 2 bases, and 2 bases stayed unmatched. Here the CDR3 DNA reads TGTGCCAGCAGCCCGGACAGGGGGCCCTACGAGCAGTACTTC. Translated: CASSPDRGPYEQYF.

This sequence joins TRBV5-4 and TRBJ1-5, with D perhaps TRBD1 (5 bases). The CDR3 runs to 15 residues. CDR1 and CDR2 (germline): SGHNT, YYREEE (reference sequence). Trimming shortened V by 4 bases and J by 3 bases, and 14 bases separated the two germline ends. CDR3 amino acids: CASSLGGTDNQPQHF. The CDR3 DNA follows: TGTGCCAGCAGCCTCGGAGGGACGGACAATCAGCCCCAGCATTTT.

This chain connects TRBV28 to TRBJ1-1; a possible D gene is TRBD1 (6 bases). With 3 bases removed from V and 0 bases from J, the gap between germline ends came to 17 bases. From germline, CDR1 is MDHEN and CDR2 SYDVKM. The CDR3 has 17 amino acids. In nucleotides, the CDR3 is TGTGCCAGCAGTTTTTTCCGGGCACAGGGCATGAACACTGAAGCTTTCTTT. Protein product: CASSFFRAQGMNTEAFF.